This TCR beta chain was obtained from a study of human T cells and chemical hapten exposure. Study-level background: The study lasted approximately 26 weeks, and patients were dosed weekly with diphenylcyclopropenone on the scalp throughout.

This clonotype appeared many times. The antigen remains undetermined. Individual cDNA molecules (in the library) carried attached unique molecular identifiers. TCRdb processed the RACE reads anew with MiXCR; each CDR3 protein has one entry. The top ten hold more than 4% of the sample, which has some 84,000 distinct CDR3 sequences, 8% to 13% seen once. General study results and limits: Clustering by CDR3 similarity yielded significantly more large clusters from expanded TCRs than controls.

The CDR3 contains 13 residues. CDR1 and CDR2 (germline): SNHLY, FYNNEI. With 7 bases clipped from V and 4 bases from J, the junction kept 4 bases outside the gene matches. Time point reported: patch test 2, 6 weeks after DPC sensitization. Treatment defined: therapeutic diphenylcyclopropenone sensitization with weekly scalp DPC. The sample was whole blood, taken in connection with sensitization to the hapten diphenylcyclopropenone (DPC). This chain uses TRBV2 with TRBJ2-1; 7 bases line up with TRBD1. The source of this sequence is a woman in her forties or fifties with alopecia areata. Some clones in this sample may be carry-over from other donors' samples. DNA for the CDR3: TGTGCCAGCACCCCGGGACAGTACAATGAGCAGTTCTTC. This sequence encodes CASTPGQYNEQFF.